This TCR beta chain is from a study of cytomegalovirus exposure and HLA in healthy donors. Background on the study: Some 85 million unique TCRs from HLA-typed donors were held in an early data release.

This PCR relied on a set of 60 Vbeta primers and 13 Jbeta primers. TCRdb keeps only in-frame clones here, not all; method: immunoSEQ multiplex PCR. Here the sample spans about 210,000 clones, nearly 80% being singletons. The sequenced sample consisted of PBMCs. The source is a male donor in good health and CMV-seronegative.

CDR3 DNA: TGTGCCAGCAGCCGGCGGGGGGCGGGGGGCACAGATACGCAGTATTTT. This translates into CASSRRGAGGTDTQYF. J is TRBJ2-3 and V is TRBV11-2, with 8 bases identical to TRBD2. Losses at the gene ends were 5 bases for V and 1 base for J; bases not matched to a gene: 8. The CDR3 has 16 amino acids. The germline V gene has CDR1 SGHAT and CDR2 FQNNGV. Drawing the rest from reference TRBV11-2 and TRBJ2-3, the complete variable domain is EAGVAQSPRYKIIEKRQSVAFWCNPISGHATLYWYQQILGQGPKLLIQFQNNGVVDDSQLPKDRFSAERLKGVDSTLKIQPAKLEDSAVYLCASSRRGAGGTDTQYFGPGTRLTVL.